The next 27 T cell receptor beta chains were all read from a single sample in a study of PD-L1 blockade in urothelial cancer. TCRdb keeps only in-frame clones here, not all; method: immunoSEQ multiplex PCR. The repertoire includes 30,000 to 40,000 clones, around 79% of them detected once, and 3% to 4.5% sits in the top ten. The sequencing used PBMCs, collected around atezolizumab (anti-PD-L1) treatment. These TCRs come from a man in his 70s with urothelial cancer.

The J gene is TRBJ2-5, the V gene TRBV5-4, with D perhaps matching TRBD2 (6 bases). The CDR3 is 13 amino acids. Per germline, CDR1 SGHNT and CDR2 YYREEE (reference sequence). V lost 2 bases, J lost 5 bases, and 10 bases lay in between. CDR3 amino acids: CASSLTSRETQYF. The CDR3, as DNA: TGTGCCAGCAGCTTAACTAGCCGGGAGACCCAGTACTTC.

This rearrangement joins TRBV11-1 to TRBJ2-1; weak D call: TRBD1 (5 bases). Germline values: CDR1 SGHAT, CDR2 FQDESV (reference sequence). This CDR3 region has 14 residues. The ends were cut back, 5 bases at V and 8 bases at J, with 16 bases in the middle. CDR3: CASSPGWQVDEQFF. The DNA of the CDR3 is TGTGCCAGCAGCCCAGGGTGGCAGGTGGATGAGCAGTTCTTC.

CDR3 amino acids: CASSPWGGDNEQFF. The CDR3 DNA is TGTGCCAGCTCACCTTGGGGCGGGGACAATGAGCAGTTCTTC. The V and J genes are TRBV18 and TRBJ2-1; tentative D call: TRBD2 (6 bases). V was trimmed by 3 bases and J by 5 bases, leaving 11 bases between them. Per germline, CDR1 KGHSH and CDR2 LQKENI. The length of the CDR3 is 14 residues.

This sequence joins TRBV11-2 and TRBJ1-4, with TRBD1 matching over 10 bases. The CDR3 runs to 15 residues. J was trimmed by 8 bases and V by 4 bases; bases with no gene match: 7. Per germline, CDR1 SGHAT and CDR2 FQNNGV. The CDR3 reads CASSSWDRGNEKLFF. The CDR3 DNA reads TGTGCCAGCAGCTCATGGGACAGGGGAAACGAAAAACTGTTTTTT.

This clone has just one count. J is TRBJ1-6 and V is TRBV28; 8 bases are a match to TRBD1. In germline, CDR1 is MDHEN, CDR2 SYDVKM. The V and J ends lost 3 bases and 8 bases, in that order; junction bases with no gene match: 15. The CDR3 consists of 18 residues. For the CDR3, the DNA is TGTGCCAGCAGTTTGTTGACAGGGGACCCCGACTCCGATTCACCCCTCCACTTT. Translated, it gives CASSLLTGDPDSDSPLHF.

The chain carries TRBV7-2 and TRBJ2-5; D is unresolved. V lost 5 bases and J lost 0, with 7 bases in between. Per the germline V gene, CDR1 is SGHTA and CDR2 is FQGNSA. The CDR3 has 13 amino acids. CDR3 in amino acids: CASSPSYQETQYF. CDR3 DNA sequence: TGTGCCAGCAGCCCCTCGTACCAAGAGACCCAGTACTTC.

J is TRBJ2-5 and V is TRBV10-2; no firm D call. V lost 6 bases and J lost 5, with 7 bases in between. This CDR3 comprises 11 residues. The germline CDR1 and CDR2 sequences are WSHSY and SAAADI. CDR3 nucleotide sequence: TGCGCCAGCAGGACCGGGGAGACCCAGTACTTC. As protein: CASRTGETQYF.

The chain combines TRBV29-1 with TRBJ2-1; 11 bases match TRBD2. V gave up 6 bases and J gave up 6 bases; unmatched junction bases: 10. This CDR3 contains 15 residues. Per the germline V gene, CDR1 is SQVTM and CDR2 is ANQGSEA. CDR3 nucleotides: TGCAGCGTGGCACTTCCTAGCGGGAGGTTCAATGAGCAGTTCTTC. This translates into CSVALPSGRFNEQFF.

The chain carries TRBV2 and TRBJ2-1, with 9 positions matching TRBD2. CDR3 length: 16 residues. With 3 bases clipped from V and 3 bases from J, the junction kept 6 bases outside the gene matches. The germline V gene encodes CDR1 SNHLY and CDR2 FYNNEI. The CDR3, as DNA: TGTGCCAGCAGTGATAGCGGGAGAACTATCTACAATGAGCAGTTCTTC. Its translation is CASSDSGRTIYNEQFF.

This chain connects TRBV7-8 to TRBJ2-7, with 9 bases aligning to TRBD2. The CDR3 totals 15 residues. Trimming at V came to 6 bases and at J to 3 bases, leaving 9 bases not matched to a gene. From germline, CDR1 is SGHVS and CDR2 FQNEAQ. The CDR3 sequence: CASSRPAGGRYEQYF. For the CDR3, the DNA is TGTGCCAGCAGTCGACCGGCGGGAGGGCGCTACGAGCAGTACTTC. The whole variable domain, filled in from reference TRBV7-8 and TRBJ2-7, reads GAGVSQSPRYKVAKRGQDVALRCDPISGHVSLFWYQQALGQGPEFLTYFQNEAQLDKSGLPSDRFFAERPEGSVSTLKIQRTQQEDSAVYLCASSRPAGGRYEQYFGPGTRLTVT.

This clone was seen a single time. The sample holds other DNA sequences that translate to the same CDR3. The CDR3 nucleotides are TGTGCCAGCTCACCGGGGGGGAATGAGCAGTTCTTC. Amino acids: CASSPGGNEQFF. This chain links TRBV18 with TRBJ2-1; 7 bases agree with TRBD2. The CDR3 runs 12 residues. Per the germline V gene, CDR1 is KGHSH and CDR2 is LQKENI. Unmatched junction bases numbered 0, after V lost 3 bases and J lost 7 bases. Together with reference TRBV18 and TRBJ2-1, the CDR3 gives the full variable domain: NAGVMQNPRHLVRRRGQEARLRCSPMKGHSHVYWYRQLPEEGLKFMVYLQKENIIDESGMPKERFSAEFPKEGPSILRIQQVVRGDSAAYFCASSPGGNEQFFGPGTRLTVL.

This clone was detected once. The V call is TRBV29-1, the J call TRBJ2-7; TRBD1 matches at 11 bases. The CDR3 loop spans 15 amino acids. Unmatched junction bases numbered 6, after V lost 4 bases and J lost 1 base. The germline gives CDR1 SQVTM, CDR2 ANQGSEA. The CDR3 coding sequence is TGCAGCGTTGTGGGGGGACAGGGGGGATCCTACGAGCAGTACTTC. It specifies CSVVGGQGGSYEQYF.

V and J are TRBV6-5 and TRBJ1-5, with 9 bases that match TRBD1. With V trimmed by 6 bases and J by 7 bases, 10 bases remained unmatched. The CDR3 length is 15 residues. Germline V gene lookup returns CDR1 MNHEY and CDR2 SVGAGI. DNA of the CDR3: TGTGCCAGCAGCCTAGGACAGGGGAAGGTCCAGCCCCAGCATTTT. Residues: CASSLGQGKVQPQHF.

V is TRBV30 and J is TRBJ1-5; D ambiguous. The V end lost 1 base, the J end lost 11 bases, and 21 bases lay between the germline ends. Germline V gene sequence: CDR1 GTSNPN, CDR2 SVGIG (reference sequence). This CDR3 has 15 amino acids. CDR3 nucleotide sequence: TGTGCCTGGAGTGGAACGCGCCACGACACGGAGGCCCAGCATTTT. Its translation: CAWSGTRHDTEAQHF.

The rearrangement uses TRBV7-8 and TRBJ2-1, with TRBD2 matching over 8 bases. V was clipped by 1 base and J by 3 bases; unmatched bases: 11. Germline loops: CDR1 SGHVS, CDR2 FQNEAQ. CDR3 size: 18 residues. The CDR3 nucleotides are TGTGCCAGCAGCTTAGGGGGGGCACTAGCGGTCAACTACAATGAGCAGTTCTTC. It yields the protein CASSLGGALAVNYNEQFF.

This clone was recorded only once. The V gene is TRBV6-1, the J gene TRBJ2-2, with D possibly TRBD2 on 6 matching bases. Germline V lookup: CDR1 MNHNS, CDR2 SASEGT. This CDR3 contains 14 residues. The V end lost 6 bases, the J end lost 5 bases, and 13 bases lay between the germline ends. This chain's CDR3 is CASRGGLQTGELFF. The CDR3 DNA reads TGTGCCAGCAGGGGAGGCCTCCAAACCGGGGAGCTGTTTTTT.

The V call is TRBV5-1, the J call TRBJ2-7; TRBD1 matches 8 bases. Germline lookup yields CDR1 SGHRS and CDR2 YFSETQ. The J segment lost 2 bases and the V segment lost 4 bases, leaving 8 bases of the junction unmatched. This CDR3 has 15 amino acids. Here the CDR3 reads CASSKGQDGAYEQYF. CDR3 bases: TGCGCCAGCAGCAAGGGACAGGACGGCGCCTACGAGCAGTACTTC.

V gene TRBV28 combines with J gene TRBJ2-5; possibly TRBD1 for D (6 bases). The germline V gene has CDR1 MDHEN and CDR2 SYDVKM. CDR3 length: 19 residues. V lost 10 bases and J 2 bases, leaving 32 bases between the germline ends. The CDR3 nucleotides read TGTGCCACTCTTCCAGGGGCGTTTAGGGGCCGGAGCGTGCAAGAGACCCAGTACTTC. Translated: CATLPGAFRGRSVQETQYF.

The DNA of the CDR3 is TGTGCCAGCAGTGAAGTATGGGACAAATTATATGAAGCTTTCTTT. Amino acid sequence: CASSEVWDKLYEAFF. The chain joins TRBV6-1 to TRBJ1-1, with D possibly TRBD1 on 6 matching bases. The CDR3 has 15 amino acids. Looked up from germline, CDR1 is MNHNS and CDR2 is SASEGT. V shed 1 base and J shed 7 bases, with 16 bases lying between them.

The chain uses TRBV11-2 and TRBJ2-2, with D possibly being TRBD2 (6 bases). Germline CDR1 is SGHAT and CDR2 is FQNNGV. Trimming stripped 2 bases from V and 7 bases from J, with 11 bases between. This CDR3 region has 14 residues. CDR3 protein: CASSLLRDDGELFF. CDR3 DNA sequence: TGTGCCAGCAGCTTACTGCGGGATGACGGGGAGCTGTTTTTT. The variable domain in full, with the rest retrieved from reference TRBV11-2 and TRBJ2-2, is EAGVAQSPRYKIIEKRQSVAFWCNPISGHATLYWYQQILGQGPKLLIQFQNNGVVDDSQLPKDRFSAERLKGVDSTLKIQPAKLEDSAVYLCASSLLRDDGELFFGEGSRLTVL.

This clone occurred once. J is TRBJ2-2 and V is TRBV6-6; D may be TRBD1 (6 bases). Trimming removed 5 bases from V and 0 bases from J, with 10 bases in between. The CDR3 contains 15 residues. In germline, CDR1 is MNHNY, CDR2 SVGAGI (reference sequence). The DNA of the CDR3 is TGTGCCAGCAGTCTCGACAGGTCGAACACCGGGGAGCTGTTTTTT. Translated: CASSLDRSNTGELFF.

Comment on this clone: A junction end diverges from the germline sequence, so it may reflect a read error. The chain uses TRBV5-1 and TRBJ2-7, with D perhaps TRBD1 (5 bases). Per the germline V gene, CDR1 is SGHRS and CDR2 is YFSETQ. The CDR3 contains 14 residues. CDR3 in amino acids: CASNLDTRSYEQYF. The CDR3 bases are TGCGCCAGCAACTTGGACACCCGCTCCTACGAGCAGTACTTC.

V is TRBV5-5 and J is TRBJ2-5, with TRBD2 matching over 7 bases. Germline-derived CDR1 and CDR2 are SGHKS and YYEKEE (reference sequence). V shed 5 bases and J 3 bases; nucleotides not matched to a gene: 7. The CDR3 totals 14 residues. The CDR3 DNA follows: TGTGCCAGCAGTGGGGTGGGGGGGGAAGAGACCCAGTACTTC. This gives the protein CASSGVGGEETQYF.

This chain joins TRBV6-5 and TRBJ1-1; a possible D gene is TRBD1 (6 bases). The CDR3 consists of 15 residues. Trimming took 0 bases from V and 3 from J, leaving 11 bases between them. In germline, CDR1 is MNHEY, CDR2 SVGAGI. The CDR3 nucleotides read TGTGCCAGCAGTTACTCGACCAGGGGCGACACTGAAGCTTTCTTT. As protein: CASSYSTRGDTEAFF.

This clone was seen more than once but under ten times. The chain uses TRBV5-4 and TRBJ2-7, with TRBD2 matching over 11 bases. The length of the CDR3 is 14 residues. Germline-derived CDR1 and CDR2 are SGHNT and YYREEE (reference sequence). J was trimmed by 4 bases and V by 2 bases; bases with no gene match: 2. The CDR3 protein is CASSLLAGDYEQYF. The CDR3 DNA follows: TGTGCCAGCAGCTTACTAGCGGGAGATTACGAGCAGTACTTC.

The J gene is TRBJ2-3, the V gene TRBV12-5; D is unresolved. Germline CDR1 reads LGHNT; CDR2 reads FRNRAP. CDR3 length equals 12 residues. V dropped 5 bases and J dropped 4 bases, with 7 bases sitting between them. For the CDR3, the DNA is TGTGCTAGTGGTCTAGAGGCAGATACGCAGTATTTT. Amino acids: CASGLEADTQYF.

CDR3 region: CAWSVSGYTEAFF. The CDR3 bases are TGTGCCTGGAGTGTATCCGGGTACACTGAAGCTTTCTTT. The V gene is TRBV30, the J gene TRBJ1-1; D is unclear. Trimming stripped 0 bases from V and 3 bases from J, with 8 bases between. CDR1 is GTSNPN, CDR2 SVGIG, per germline (reference sequence). This CDR3 spans 13 amino acids.